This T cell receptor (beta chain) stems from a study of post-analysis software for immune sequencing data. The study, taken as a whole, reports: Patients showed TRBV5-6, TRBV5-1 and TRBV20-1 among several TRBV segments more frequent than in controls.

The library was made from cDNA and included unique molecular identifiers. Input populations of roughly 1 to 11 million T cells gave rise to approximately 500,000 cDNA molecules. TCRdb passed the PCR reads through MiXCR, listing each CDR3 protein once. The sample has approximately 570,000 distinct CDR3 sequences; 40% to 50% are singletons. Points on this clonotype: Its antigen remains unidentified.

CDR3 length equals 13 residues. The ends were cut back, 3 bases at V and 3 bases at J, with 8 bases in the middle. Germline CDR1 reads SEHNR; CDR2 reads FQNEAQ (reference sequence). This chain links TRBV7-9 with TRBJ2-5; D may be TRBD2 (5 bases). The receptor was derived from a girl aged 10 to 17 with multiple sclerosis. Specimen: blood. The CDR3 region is CASSLGEEETQYF. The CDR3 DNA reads TGTGCCAGCAGCTTGGGAGAGGAAGAGACCCAGTACTTC.